This TCR beta chain was recovered during a study of blood T cells in healthy people across ages. Study-wide points: Shifts in expanded clonotypes may have been confounded by donor CMV status, which was unknown. The fall in TCR beta diversity per million T cells was roughly linear with age. Diversity was estimated from one million T cells, and these estimates were considered underestimates.

A second PCR of about 7 to 11 cycles used a sample-barcoded 5' primer and a J-beta primer mix. Using its own MiXCR run on the 5' RACE reads, TCRdb lists one record per CDR3 protein. The sample contains 650,000 to 1,000,000 distinct CDR3 sequences, approximately 35% of which appear only once. The authors extracted at least 6 micrograms of total RNA per sample. The sample holds many counts of this clonotype. What it binds is unknown. This clonotype was obtained from a man aged 18 to 29 in good health. Sequencing was carried out using blood.

CDR3: CASSLGAGGNQPQHF. As DNA, the CDR3 is TGTGCCAGCAGTTTAGGAGCAGGGGGAAATCAGCCCCAGCATTTT. The rearrangement uses TRBV12-3 or TRBV12-4 and TRBJ1-5, with 7 nucleotides matching TRBD1. J was trimmed by 4 bases and V by 1 base; bases with no gene match: 4. This CDR3 region has 15 residues.